The rows below give T cell receptor beta chains drawn from one sample of a study of blood T cell repertoires in COVID-19. Using immunoSEQ multiplex PCR, the repertoire was profiled, and TCRdb retains in-frame clones only, with some absent. Here the sample spans roughly 100,000 clones, 85% to 90% being singletons. Sequencing was done on a sample of peripheral blood. These receptors originate from a woman older than 75 with acute or convalescent COVID-19. CDR3s include the opening cysteine and the closing phenylalanine or tryptophan. The order of the fields is clone size, D gene, J gene, V gene, CDR3 DNA, CDR3 protein. The D gene is left open where the match is weak. The size field is filled for only some rows; it gives once, few, many or a size class.

NA | NA | TRBJ2-7 | TRBV19 | TGTGCCAGTAGTTATAACACAGCCCCTTACGAGCAGTACTTC | CASSYNTAPYEQYF
NA | TRBD1 | TRBJ1-2 | TRBV28 | TGTGCCAGCAGCGTGGACAGGGTCTATGGCTACACCTTC | CASSVDRVYGYTF
NA | NA | TRBJ2-5 | TRBV28 | TGTGCCAGCAGTTTGGCAGAGACCCAGTACTTC | CASSLAETQYF
NA | NA | TRBJ1-1 | TRBV9 | TGTGCCAGCAGCAGGGAAGGGAGTGAAGCTTTCTTT | CASSREGSEAFF
few | NA | TRBJ2-5 | TRBV4-3 | TGCGCCAGCAGCCACCCGACAGGGACCCAGTACTTC | CASSHPTGTQYF
NA | NA | TRBJ1-1 | TRBV18 | TGTGCCAGCTCAGGGGGGACGGCGAGCACTGAAGCTTTCTTT | CASSGGTASTEAFF
NA | TRBD1 | TRBJ2-7 | TRBV19 | TGTGCCAGTAGTCCACAGGGGCTCAACGAGCAGTACTTC | CASSPQGLNEQYF
NA | NA | TRBJ2-1 | TRBV5-6 | TGTGCCAGCAGCTTGGGAGGATACAATGAGCAGTTCTTC | CASSLGGYNEQFF
NA | NA | TRBJ2-7 | TRBV6-5 | TGTGCCAGCAGTAAACGGACAGCCTCCTACGAGCAGTACTTC | CASSKRTASYEQYF
NA | NA | TRBJ2-3 | TRBV11-3 | TGTGCCAGCAGCCGCGGATGGAGCACAGATACGCAGTATTTT | CASSRGWSTDTQYF
NA | TRBD2 | TRBJ2-7 | TRBV5-4 | TGTGCCAGCAGCTGGACTAGCGGGGAGGTCGAGCAGTACTTC | CASSWTSGEVEQYF
NA | NA | TRBJ2-2 | TRBV11-2 | TGTGCCAGCAGCTTAGGTGGCGGGTTCGGGGAGCTGTTTTTT | CASSLGGGFGELFF
NA | TRBD1 | TRBJ1-1 | TRBV11-2 | TGTGCCAGCAGAAGGCCAGGGGGCCGGTACACTGAAGCTTTCTTT | CASRRPGGRYTEAFF
NA | TRBD1 | TRBJ1-1 | TRBV28 | TGTGCCAGCCCCCGGACAGGGGTTGAAACTGAAGCTTTCTTT | CASPRTGVETEAFF
few | TRBD2 | TRBJ2-5 | TRBV5-1 | TGCGCCAGCAGCTTGGCGGGGTCTAGCGGGGGTCCGGGGACCCAGTACTTC | CASSLAGSSGGPGTQYF
once | TRBD2 | TRBJ2-3 | TRBV4-2 | TGTGCCAGCAGCCAAGATCGGGGGGTGAGCACAGATACGCAGTATTTT | CASSQDRGVSTDTQYF
NA | TRBD2 | TRBJ2-3 | TRBV27 | TGTGCCAGCAGTCTAGGGACTAGCGGGGGGCTGGGAGATACGCAGTATTTT | CASSLGTSGGLGDTQYF
NA | NA | TRBJ1-6 | TRBV7-9 | TGTGCCAGCAGCTTAGCGCCCGGCGGGGGTCTGGACAATAATTCACCCCTCCACTTT | CASSLAPGGGLDNNSPLHF
NA | TRBD1 | TRBJ1-4 | TRBV10-3 | TGTGCCATCAGCTCCGGGACAGATAATGAAAAACTGTTTTTT | CAISSGTDNEKLFF
NA | TRBD1 | TRBJ1-5 | TRBV18 | TGTGCCAGCTCACTTGAACCGCCCGGACAGGGAGGTAAGCCCCAGCATTTT | CASSLEPPGQGGKPQHF
NA | NA | TRBJ1-4 | TRBV3-1/TRBV3-2 | TGTGCCAGCAGTCCGAAAGGTCCCAGGGGAGGGGAAAAACTGTTTTTT | CASSPKGPRGGEKLFF
NA | NA | TRBJ1-1 | TRBV12-3/TRBV12-4 | TGTGCCAGCAGCTATAGGACAGCCGAAGCTTTCTTT | CASSYRTAEAFF
few | NA | TRBJ2-7 | TRBV21-1 | TGTGCCACCAATACAAAACACGAGCAGTACTTC | CATNTKHEQYF
NA | NA | TRBJ2-7 | TRBV19 | TGTGCCAGTAGTCGCCTGCTAGGCGAGCAGTACTTC | CASSRLLGEQYF
NA | TRBD2 | TRBJ2-7 | TRBV27 | TGTGCGAATAGCGGGGGGCTGTACGAGCAGTACTTC | CANSGGLYEQYF
NA | NA | TRBJ2-3 | TRBV20-1 | TGCAGTGCTCCAAGCACAGATACGCAGTATTTT | CSAPSTDTQYF
NA | NA | TRBJ2-3 | TRBV9 | TGTGCCAGCAGCGTCGCGTCGACAGATACGCAGTATTTT | CASSVASTDTQYF
NA | TRBD1 | TRBJ2-7 | TRBV27 | TGTGCCAGCCGATTGATGGGGACAGAGGAGTCCTACGAGCAGTACTTC | CASRLMGTEESYEQYF
NA | NA | TRBJ1-2 | TRBV4-3 | TGCGCCAGCAGCCCCCAGGCCAGCTTGAACTATGGCTACACCTTC | CASSPQASLNYGYTF
once | TRBD2 | TRBJ2-7 | TRBV6-5 | TGTGCCAGCAGTCCTCTAGCGGGTGGCGAGCAGTACTTC | CASSPLAGGEQYF
NA | TRBD1 | TRBJ2-4 | TRBV5-6 | TGTGCCAGCAGCTCATACCGACAGGGGGACATTCAGTACTTC | CASSSYRQGDIQYF
NA | NA | TRBJ1-2 | TRBV6-1 | TGTGCCAGCAGTGAAGACGGTAGCAACTATGGCTACACCTTC | CASSEDGSNYGYTF
NA | NA | TRBJ1-2 | TRBV10-3 | TGTGCCATCAGCGAGGGCAACTATGGCTACACCTTC | CAISEGNYGYTF
NA | NA | TRBJ2-7 | TRBV21-1 | TGTGCCACGACCGGGACAGGGAGCTCCTACGAGCAGTACTTC | CATTGTGSSYEQYF
NA | TRBD1 | TRBJ1-2 | TRBV27 | TGTGCCAGCAGTTTAGGACAGGGGACCTATGGCTACACCTTC | CASSLGQGTYGYTF
NA | NA | TRBJ2-1 | TRBV30 | TGTGCCTGGAGTTCGTCAGGGCCTGGCAATGAGCAGTTCTTC | CAWSSSGPGNEQFF
NA | NA | TRBJ2-4 | TRBV5-4 | TGTGCCAGCAGCTCAAGGGATGTTCGGGGGTTCGACAAAAACATTCAGTACTTC | CASSSRDVRGFDKNIQYF
NA | TRBD1 | TRBJ1-5 | TRBV7-8 | TGTGCCAGCAGCCCCGCCGACAGGGTTGCTGGGCAGCCCCAGCATTTT | CASSPADRVAGQPQHF